Below, 7 T cell receptor beta chains from the same sample are listed, as sequenced in a study of cytomegalovirus exposure and HLA in healthy donors (dated by TCRdb to 2015 to 2018). Receptor amplification or capture employed the immunoSEQ multiplex PCR assay. A mixture of 60 forward primers for TCR Vbeta segments and 13 reverse primers for TCR Jbeta segments was used in the multiplex PCR. Imported from immuneACCESS, the table was reduced by TCRdb to in-frame sequences with V and J called. These copies leave out some clones; in studies compared against another copy, an unresolved V gene accounts for under half, and the cause of the remainder is not known. The sample table shows some 130,000 clones, and around 79% are seen once. The ten largest clones represent 5% to 8.5% of the sample. Sequencing was done on a sample of PBMCs. Every receptor here comes from a man in his forties in good health and CMV-seropositive.

J is TRBJ1-2 and V is TRBV18; D remains unclear. Germline V gene lookup returns CDR1 KGHSH and CDR2 LQKENI. The CDR3 totals 14 residues. Trimming pared 3 bases from V and 6 bases from J, leaving 14 bases between. This CDR3 reads CASSPEGINNGYTF. CDR3 in DNA: TGTGCCAGCTCACCCGAGGGAATCAACAATGGCTACACCTTC. Using reference TRBV18 and TRBJ1-2 for the parts outside the CDR3, the full variable domain is NAGVMQNPRHLVRRRGQEARLRCSPMKGHSHVYWYRQLPEEGLKFMVYLQKENIIDESGMPKERFSAEFPKEGPSILRIQQVVRGDSAAYFCASSPEGINNGYTFGSGTRLTVV.

A word on this clone: The junction departs from the called germline gene at one end, perhaps through a read error. The chain has TRBV7-7 and TRBJ2-2; the D gene is possibly TRBD1 (6 bases). CDR3 length equals 15 residues. Germline loops: CDR1 SSHAT, CDR2 FNYEAQ (reference sequence). CDR3 amino acids: CASSLEYQGTGELFF. The CDR3 DNA is TGTGCTAGCAGCTTGGAGTATCAGGGGACCGGGGAGCTGTTTTTT.

This clone was observed a few times. The chain employs TRBV5-1 and TRBJ1-5; 9 bases line up with TRBD1. There are 14 residues in the CDR3. CDR1 SGHRS and CDR2 YFSETQ come from the germline V gene. V dropped 2 bases and J dropped 6; count of bases not matched to a gene: 3. CDR3 amino acids: CASSFTGGSQPQHF. CDR3 bases: TGCGCCAGCAGCTTTACAGGGGGCTCTCAGCCCCAGCATTTT. Filled out from reference TRBV5-1 and TRBJ1-5, the complete variable domain reads KAGVTQTPRYLIKTRGQQVTLSCSPISGHRSVSWYQQTPGQGLQFLFEYFSETQRNKGNFPGRFSGRQFSNSRSEMNVSTLELGDSALYLCASSFTGGSQPQHFGDGTRLSIL.

This rearrangement joins TRBV4-1 to TRBJ1-1, with D maybe TRBD1 (5 bases). V was trimmed by 0 bases and J by 0 bases, leaving 8 bases between them. This CDR3 region has 15 residues. The germline V gene encodes CDR1 MGHRA and CDR2 YSYEKL. In DNA, the CDR3 is TGCGCCAGCAGCCAAGAAGGGGCGATGAACACTGAAGCTTTCTTT. It codes for CASSQEGAMNTEAFF.

This clone was counted between two and nine times. The chain links TRBV7-3 to TRBJ2-7, with TRBD2 matching over 9 bases. CDR3 length equals 16 residues. V shed 5 bases and J 6 bases; nucleotides not matched to a gene: 14. Germline loops: CDR1 SGHTA, CDR2 FQGTGA. CDR3 protein: CASSPALRLADREQYF. The CDR3 DNA sequence: TGTGCCAGCAGCCCCGCCCTCCGACTAGCGGACCGCGAGCAGTACTTC.

This clone appeared once. V and J are TRBV29-1 and TRBJ1-2; 7 nucleotides match TRBD1. This CDR3 region has 12 residues. Germline CDR1 is SQVTM and CDR2 is ANQGSEA. The ends lost 6 bases at V and 12 bases at J; junction bases unmatched: 13. Written as DNA, the CDR3 is TGCAGCGTGGACCCGGGACAGAGCTCTGACACCTTC. Protein: CSVDPGQSSDTF.

This chain joins TRBV27 and TRBJ1-2, with D possibly matching TRBD1 (6 bases). The germline V and J ends were trimmed by 6 bases and 1 base, with 12 bases remaining between them. CDR3 length: 14 residues. Germline V gene data show CDR1 as MNHEY and CDR2 as SMNVEV (reference sequence). The CDR3 DNA sequence: TGTGCCAGCAGGTCGGACAGAAATAACTATGGCTACACCTTC. Translating gives CASRSDRNNYGYTF.